The rows below give T cell receptor beta chains drawn from one sample of a study of OX40 agonist ivuxolimab in advanced cancers. Generated by immunoSEQ multiplex PCR, the TCRdb table keeps only in-frame clones and is missing some. The sample includes around 80,000 clones, about 90% of them seen just once. The sequenced sample was CD4+ or CD8+ T cells sorted from blood, obtained in a trial of the OX40 agonist ivuxolimab. The source is an adult with an advanced solid tumor such as melanoma, head and neck, liver or kidney cancer. CDR3s include the opening cysteine and the closing phenylalanine or tryptophan. A D gene is named only where the DNA matches it firmly. The size field is filled for only some rows; it gives once, few, many or a size class.

TRBD2,TRBJ2-5,TRBV7-8,.,CASSSRGRASGWETQYF,TGTGCCAGCAGCTCACGGGGGAGGGCTAGCGGGTGGGAGACCCAGTACTTC
.,TRBJ1-2,TRBV5-5,.,CASSFVEVANYGYTF,TGTGCCAGCAGCTTTGTCGAGGTAGCTAACTATGGCTACACCTTC
TRBD2,TRBJ2-3,TRBV19,.,CASSIGLAPSTDTQYF,TGTGCCAGTAGTATAGGACTAGCCCCTAGCACAGATACGCAGTATTTT
TRBD1,TRBJ2-7,TRBV5-6,.,CASSLGQGSYEQYF,TGTGCCAGCAGCCTCGGACAGGGCTCCTACGAGCAGTACTTC
.,TRBJ1-5,TRBV19,.,CASSPMFSGPGQPQHF,TGTGCCAGTAGCCCCATGTTCTCAGGTCCCGGGCAGCCCCAGCATTTT
TRBD1,TRBJ2-7,TRBV4-2,.,CASSPPGTGGLSYEQYF,TGTGCCAGCAGCCCCCCCGGGACAGGGGGACTTTCCTACGAGCAGTACTTC
.,TRBJ2-3,TRBV9,once,CASSVVGGTDTQYF,TGTGCCAGCAGCGTAGTCGGGGGCACAGATACGCAGTATTTT
.,TRBJ2-3,TRBV6-5,once,CASLASGESTDTQYF,TGTGCCAGCCTCGCCAGTGGGGAGAGCACAGATACGCAGTATTTT
.,TRBJ2-5,TRBV9,.,CASSAFSSPGTQYF,TGTGCCAGCAGCGCGTTCTCGAGCCCGGGGACCCAGTACTTC
.,TRBJ1-2,TRBV19,.,CASQMLSGGYTF,TGTGCCAGCCAGATGCTTAGCGGCGGCTACACCTTC
TRBD2,TRBJ2-2,TRBV27,.,CASSSIAGGHAGELFF,TGTGCCAGCAGTTCCATAGCGGGGGGGCATGCCGGGGAGCTGTTTTTT
.,TRBJ2-7,TRBV5-1,.,CASSLDRAIYEQYF,TGCGCCAGCAGCTTGGACAGGGCGATCTACGAGCAGTACTTC
.,TRBJ2-3,TRBV7-9,.,CASSLGADTQYF,TGTGCCAGCAGCTTAGGCGCAGATACGCAGTATTTT
TRBD1,TRBJ2-5,TRBV6-5,.,CASTPQGAQETQYF,TGTGCCAGCACTCCACAGGGGGCCCAAGAGACCCAGTACTTC
TRBD2,TRBJ2-7,TRBV2,.,CASLESGGWDEQYF,TGTGCCAGCTTAGAGAGCGGGGGTTGGGACGAGCAGTACTTC
.,TRBJ1-5,TRBV11-2,.,CASSAQTGGLGNQPQHF,TGTGCCAGCAGCGCCCAGACCGGGGGTCTTGGCAATCAGCCCCAGCATTTT
TRBD1,TRBJ2-7,TRBV19,.,CASSIGQGERNHEQYF,TGTGCCAGTAGTATAGGGCAGGGGGAGAGAAACCACGAGCAGTACTTC
.,TRBJ1-1,TRBV11-3,.,CASSLGGNTEAFF,TGTGCCAGCAGCTTAGGGGGGAACACTGAAGCTTTCTTT
.,TRBJ2-5,TRBV27,.,CASSAGETQYF,TGTGCCAGCAGTGCCGGGGAGACCCAGTACTTC
TRBD1,TRBJ1-5,TRBV7-2,.,CASSLGGQVYSNQPQHF,TGTGCCAGCAGCTTAGGGGGACAGGTTTATAGCAATCAGCCCCAGCATTTT
TRBD1,TRBJ1-6,TRBV9,.,CASSVDRGSGSPLHF,TGTGCCAGCAGCGTAGACAGGGGGTCCGGGTCACCCCTCCACTTT
TRBD1,TRBJ1-5,TRBV7-9,.,CASSLGQGASQPQHF,TGTGCCAGCAGCTTGGGACAGGGGGCTAGTCAGCCCCAGCATTTT
TRBD2,TRBJ2-5,TRBV6-6,.,CASRTPGLGGETQYF,TGTGCCAGCAGAACTCCGGGACTAGGGGGGGAGACCCAGTACTTC
.,TRBJ1-2,TRBV5-1,.,CASSEFGQKPYGYTF,TGCGCCAGCAGTGAATTCGGACAGAAGCCCTATGGCTACACCTTC
TRBD2,TRBJ2-1,TRBV6-5,.,CASSYTIAGSYNEQFF,TGTGCCAGCAGTTACACCATAGCGGGGTCCTACAATGAGCAGTTCTTC
TRBD1,TRBJ1-1,TRBV6-5,few,CASSNRGMATEAFF,TGTGCCAGCAGCAACAGGGGTATGGCCACTGAAGCTTTCTTT
.,TRBJ2-7,TRBV7-8,once,CASSFETRHYEQYF,TGTGCCAGCAGCTTCGAGACGCGTCACTACGAGCAGTACTTC
.,TRBJ2-2,TRBV6-6,.,CASSYSFGLGTGELFF,TGTGCCAGCAGTTACTCTTTCGGGCTTGGCACCGGGGAGCTGTTTTTT
TRBD2,TRBJ2-7,TRBV5-8,.,CASSFRGDEQYF,TGTGCCAGCAGCTTCCGGGGGGACGAGCAGTACTTC
.,TRBJ1-2,TRBV4-2,.,CASSQKDLKDRYTF,TGTGCCAGCAGCCAAAAGGACCTTAAAGATCGCTACACCTTC
.,TRBJ2-3,TRBV29-1,.,CSVESRPHTDTQYF,TGCAGCGTCGAGAGCCGACCCCACACAGATACGCAGTATTTT
.,TRBJ2-3,TRBV11-1,.,CASSLVRQGGTDTQYF,TGTGCCAGCAGCTTAGTGAGGCAGGGTGGCACAGATACGCAGTATTTT
.,TRBJ1-2,TRBV6-4,.,CASSDREGYGYTF,TGTGCCAGCAGTGACAGGGAGGGCTATGGCTACACCTTC
.,TRBJ2-5,TRBV11-2,.,CASSLFLAHELRQETQYF,TGTGCCAGCAGCTTATTTCTAGCCCACGAATTAAGACAAGAGACCCAGTACTTC
.,TRBJ2-5,TRBV6-1,.,CASSEEVRGQETQYF,TGTGCCAGCAGTGAAGAAGTCAGGGGTCAGGAGACCCAGTACTTC
TRBD2,TRBJ2-3,TRBV7-8,.,CASSLSLAGGIRYTQYF,TGTGCCAGCAGCCTGAGTTTAGCGGGGGGAATTCGATATACGCAGTATTTT
.,TRBJ1-1,TRBV6-5,.,CASSLERGMNTEAFF,TGTGCCAGCTCCTTGGAGAGGGGGATGAACACTGAAGCTTTCTTT
TRBD1,TRBJ2-2,TRBV23-1,.,CASSQRTGAGELFF,TGCGCCAGCAGTCAAAGGACAGGGGCCGGGGAGCTGTTTTTT
.,TRBJ1-5,TRBV6-5,.,CASSWTSTGNQPQHF,TGTGCCAGCAGTTGGACCTCCACGGGCAATCAGCCCCAGCATTTT
TRBD1,TRBJ2-7,TRBV2,.,CASSGRDRETPYEQYF,TGTGCCAGCAGTGGCCGGGACAGGGAAACACCCTACGAGCAGTACTTC